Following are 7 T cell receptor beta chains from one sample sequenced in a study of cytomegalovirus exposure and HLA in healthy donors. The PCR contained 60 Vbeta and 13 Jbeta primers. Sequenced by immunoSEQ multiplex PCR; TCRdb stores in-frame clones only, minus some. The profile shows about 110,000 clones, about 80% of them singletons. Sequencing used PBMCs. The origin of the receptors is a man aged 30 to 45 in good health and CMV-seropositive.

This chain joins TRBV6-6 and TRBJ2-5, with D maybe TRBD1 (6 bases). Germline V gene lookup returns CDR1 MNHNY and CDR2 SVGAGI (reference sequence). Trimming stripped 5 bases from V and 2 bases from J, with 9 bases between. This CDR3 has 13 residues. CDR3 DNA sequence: TGTGCCAGCAGTCCCACAGGGCAAGAGACCCAGTACTTC. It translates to CASSPTGQETQYF.

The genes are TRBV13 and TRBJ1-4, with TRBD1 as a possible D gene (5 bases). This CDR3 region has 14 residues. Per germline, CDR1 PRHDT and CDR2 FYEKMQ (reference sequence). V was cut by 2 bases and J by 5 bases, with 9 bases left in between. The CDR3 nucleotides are TGTGCCAGCAGCTTAAGGGGAATGAATGAAAAACTGTTTTTT. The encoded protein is CASSLRGMNEKLFF.

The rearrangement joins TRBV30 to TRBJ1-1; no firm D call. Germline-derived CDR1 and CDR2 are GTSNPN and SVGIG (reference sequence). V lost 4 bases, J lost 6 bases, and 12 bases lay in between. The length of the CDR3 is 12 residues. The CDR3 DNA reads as TGTGCCTGGAACAGTCTCCTCCCTGAAGCTTTCTTT. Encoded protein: CAWNSLLPEAFF.

The CDR3: CASSPGRYGYTF. CDR3 nucleotide sequence: TGTGCCAGCAGCCCGGGGAGGTATGGCTACACCTTC. The gene calls are TRBV5-6 and TRBJ1-2; D gene unclear. Germline lookup yields CDR1 SGHDT and CDR2 YYEEEE. The CDR3 is 12 residues long. Trimming removed 4 bases from V and 5 bases from J, with 9 bases in between. Looking up the rest from reference TRBV5-6 and TRBJ1-2 gives the full variable domain: DAGVTQSPTHLIKTRGQQVTLRCSPKSGHDTVSWYQQALGQGPQFIFQYYEEEERQRGNFPDRFSGHQFPNYSSELNVNALLLGDSALYLCASSPGRYGYTFGSGTRLTVV.

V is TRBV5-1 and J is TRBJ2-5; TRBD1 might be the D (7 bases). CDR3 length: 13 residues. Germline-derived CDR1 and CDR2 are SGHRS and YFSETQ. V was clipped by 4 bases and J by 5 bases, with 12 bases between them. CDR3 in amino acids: CASSNAGGETQYF. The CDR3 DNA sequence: TGCGCCAGCAGCAACGCAGGGGGGGAGACCCAGTACTTC.

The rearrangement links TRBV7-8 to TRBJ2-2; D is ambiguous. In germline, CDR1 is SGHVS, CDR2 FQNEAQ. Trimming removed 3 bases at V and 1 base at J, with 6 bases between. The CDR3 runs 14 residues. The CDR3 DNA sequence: TGTGCCAGCAGCTTTATGTGGAACACCGGGGAGCTGTTTTTT. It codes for CASSFMWNTGELFF.

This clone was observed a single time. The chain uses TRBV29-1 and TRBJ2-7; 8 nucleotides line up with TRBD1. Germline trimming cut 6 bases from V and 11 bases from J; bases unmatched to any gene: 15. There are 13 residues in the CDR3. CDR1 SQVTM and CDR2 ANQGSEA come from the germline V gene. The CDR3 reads CSVKRGSSTGEYF. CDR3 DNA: TGCAGCGTCAAACGGGGTAGTTCGACAGGGGAGTACTTC.